The 21 T cell receptor beta chains reported below all come from one sample, sequenced in a study of blood T cell repertoires in COVID-19. Assay: immunoSEQ multiplex PCR; the TCRdb copy retains only in-frame clones and omits some. The repertoire holds just over 50,000 clones, with around 86% as singletons. What was sequenced was peripheral blood. These receptors all stem from a man between 65 and 85 years old with acute or convalescent COVID-19.

This chain joins TRBV28 and TRBJ1-3, with 7 positions matching TRBD1. The CDR3 runs to 19 residues. Germline CDR1 MDHEN, CDR2 SYDVKM. The V segment lost 11 bases and the J segment 2 bases; nucleotides outside the gene matches: 24. CDR3 sequence reads: CAGSPGGTAVGGAGNTIYF. CDR3 nucleotides: TGTGCCGGATCCCCCGGCGGGACAGCCGTCGGTGGTGCTGGAAACACCATATATTTT.

J is TRBJ1-4 and V is TRBV7-2; D possibly corresponds to TRBD1 (6 bases). The CDR3 spans 15 residues. V gave up 2 bases and J gave up 3 bases, with 10 bases separating them. The germline V gene has CDR1 SGHTA and CDR2 FQGNSA. CDR3 region: CASSLLDRANEKLFF. CDR3 DNA: TGTGCCAGCAGCTTACTGGACAGAGCTAATGAAAAACTGTTTTTT.

This clone was seen once. The chain recombines TRBV5-1 with TRBJ1-6; TRBD1 matches at 8 bases. Per the germline V gene, CDR1 is SGHRS and CDR2 is YFSETQ. The CDR3 covers 15 residues. Germline trimming cut 4 bases from V and 5 bases from J; bases unmatched to any gene: 5. The CDR3 spells CASSAGQGNNSPLHF. CDR3 coding DNA: TGCGCCAGCAGCGCCGGACAGGGAAATAATTCACCCCTCCACTTT. The full variable domain, in which reference TRBV5-1 and TRBJ1-6 provide the parts outside the CDR3, is KAGVTQTPRYLIKTRGQQVTLSCSPISGHRSVSWYQQTPGQGLQFLFEYFSETQRNKGNFPGRFSGRQFSNSRSEMNVSTLELGDSALYLCASSAGQGNNSPLHFGNGTRLTVT.

V is TRBV23-1 and J is TRBJ1-2; D may be TRBD1 (6 bases). TRBV23-1 is an ORF; its function is uncertain. V was shortened by 3 bases and J by 3 bases, with 20 bases between the two germline ends. The CDR3 runs 17 residues. CDR3: CASSHSGTPGRYYGYTF. The CDR3 DNA is TGCGCCAGCAGTCATTCCGGGACACCGGGTAGGTACTATGGCTACACCTTC.

The J gene is TRBJ1-2, the V gene TRBV19; no definite D call. The CDR3 runs 16 residues. Germline-derived CDR1 and CDR2 are LNHDA and SQIVND (reference sequence). The ends were cut back, 1 base at V and 8 bases at J, with 20 bases in the middle. The CDR3 DNA reads as TGTGCCAGTAGTATAGGTGGGCAGGTTCGATCCGGCGGCTACACCTTC. It is translated as CASSIGGQVRSGGYTF.

The chain carries TRBV6-5 and TRBJ1-6, with a tentative D call TRBD1 (6 bases). The CDR3 has 14 residues. Per germline, CDR1 MNHEY and CDR2 SVGAGI. Trimming removed 2 bases at V and 10 bases at J, with 12 bases between. The CDR3 DNA sequence: TGTGCCAGCAGTTACACAGGGATACGGTCACCCCTCCACTTT. Translating it yields CASSYTGIRSPLHF.

This chain connects TRBV7-9 to TRBJ1-1, with D unresolved. Trimming took off 3 bases at V and 6 bases at J, with 5 bases between the two ends. The CDR3 loop spans 11 amino acids. Germline V gene sequence: CDR1 SEHNR, CDR2 FQNEAQ (reference sequence). The CDR3 spells CASSFSPEAFF. CDR3 sequence (DNA): TGTGCCAGCAGCTTCTCCCCTGAAGCTTTCTTT.

The chain has TRBV2 and TRBJ2-5, with no clear D. Germline V lookup: CDR1 SNHLY, CDR2 FYNNEI. The CDR3 runs to 12 residues. The V gene lost 2 bases and the J gene lost 5 bases, with 6 bases spanning the gap. CDR3 DNA sequence: TGTGCCAGCAGTGAAACACCGGAGACCCAGTACTTC. Amino acid sequence: CASSETPETQYF.

The rearrangement joins TRBV7-9 to TRBJ2-5; D perhaps matches TRBD2 (5 bases). This CDR3 is built from 13 residues. Germline V gives CDR1 SEHNR, CDR2 FQNEAQ (reference sequence). V lost 5 bases and J lost 4, with 11 bases in between. As DNA, the CDR3 is TGTGCCAGCAGCCCAGGAGGAGGAGAGACCCAGTACTTC. Amino acid sequence: CASSPGGGETQYF.

The CDR3 sequence: CASRQGLAGGTPTDTQYF. The CDR3 bases are TGTGCCAGCAGACAGGGACTAGCGGGAGGAACCCCCACAGATACGCAGTATTTT. The chain is built from TRBV3-1 (or the pseudogene TRBV3-2) and TRBJ2-3; 15 positions match TRBD2. The CDR3 contains 18 residues. V lost 6 bases and J lost 2; bases outside the gene matches: 9. Germline V lookup: CDR1 LGHDT, CDR2 YNNKEL (reference sequence).

The rearrangement links TRBV24-1 to TRBJ2-2; the match to TRBD1 covers 7 bases. The germline CDR1 and CDR2 sequences are KGHDR and SFDVKD. The CDR3 extends over 14 amino acids. After removal of 8 bases from V and 1 base from J, the junction contained 3 bases not matched to a gene. The CDR3, as DNA: TGTGCCACCAACAGGGGCGGGAACACCGGGGAGCTGTTTTTT. As protein: CATNRGGNTGELFF.

This clone was counted a single time. The chain combines TRBV6-1 with TRBJ2-5, with D perhaps matching TRBD2 (5 bases). Germline V gives CDR1 MNHNS, CDR2 SASEGT. V was pared by 1 base and J by 2 bases, with 8 bases between. CDR3 length: 14 residues. The CDR3 DNA sequence: TGTGCCAGCAGTGAAGGAGGGCAGCAAGAGACCCAGTACTTC. Translating gives CASSEGGQQETQYF.

The table lists this clone with a few counts. The gene calls are TRBV7-8 and TRBJ1-6; 9 bases map to TRBD1. This CDR3 comprises 16 residues. The V and J ends lost 1 base and 8 bases, in that order; junction bases with no gene match: 6. Germline-derived CDR1 and CDR2 are SGHVS and FQNEAQ. CDR3 coding DNA: TGTGCCAGCAGCTTAGACGGGACAGGGACATATTCACCCCTCCACTTT. Its protein product is CASSLDGTGTYSPLHF.

This clone has only one observation. J is TRBJ1-3 and V is TRBV2; D is unclear. Trimming cost V 5 bases and J 0 bases, with 8 bases left between them. The CDR3 spans 14 residues. CDR1 and CDR2 (germline): SNHLY, FYNNEI. Here the CDR3 DNA reads TGTGCCAGCAGTCCTTCTAGCTCTGGAAACACCATATATTTT. Translation: CASSPSSSGNTIYF.

The chain uses TRBV10-3 and TRBJ1-2, with 9 bases matching TRBD1. This CDR3 spans 14 amino acids. Per germline, CDR1 ENHRY and CDR2 SYGVKD. V gave up 6 bases and J gave up 4 bases; unmatched junction bases: 6. CDR3 loop: CAISTGGAGYGYTF. CDR3 bases: TGTGCCATCAGCACAGGGGGCGCTGGCTATGGCTACACCTTC.

In this sample, this clone turned up once. The rearrangement joins TRBV28 to TRBJ1-3; D perhaps matches TRBD1 (5 bases). Germline V gene data show CDR1 as MDHEN and CDR2 as SYDVKM. V was cut by 2 bases and J by 0 bases, with 8 bases left in between. The CDR3 runs 15 residues. The CDR3 nucleotides are TGTGCCAGCAGTTTAAACAGGATCTCTGGAAACACCATATATTTT. Translating it yields CASSLNRISGNTIYF.

This chain joins TRBV7-8 and TRBJ1-1; no definite D call. Trimming shortened V by 5 bases and J by 6 bases, and 16 bases separated the two germline ends. The germline V gene encodes CDR1 SGHVS and CDR2 FQNEAQ. The CDR3 covers 14 residues. The CDR3 here is CASSEWITSAEAFF. In DNA form, the CDR3 reads TGTGCCAGCAGCGAGTGGATAACCAGCGCTGAAGCTTTCTTT.

This chain joins TRBV5-1 and TRBJ2-1; 7 nucleotides line up with TRBD2. The V and J ends lost 4 bases and 5 bases, in that order; junction bases with no gene match: 12. Germline values: CDR1 SGHRS, CDR2 YFSETQ. The CDR3 extends over 16 amino acids. The CDR3 spells CASSPKGGAPHNEQFF. The DNA of the CDR3 is TGCGCCAGCAGCCCCAAGGGAGGGGCCCCACACAATGAGCAGTTCTTC.

The chain uses TRBV5-6 and TRBJ2-2; D unresolved. The CDR3 loop spans 12 amino acids. V was pared by 4 bases and J by 3 bases, with 4 bases between. Per the germline V gene, CDR1 is SGHDT and CDR2 is YYEEEE. The CDR3 DNA reads TGTGCCAGCAGCCCATACACCGGGGAGCTGTTTTTT. Its protein product is CASSPYTGELFF.

This clone was detected once. The chain joins TRBV6-6 to TRBJ1-5, with 10 bases identical to TRBD1. The V gene end was trimmed by 6 bases and the J gene end by 1 base; junction bases not matched to a gene: 9. The germline gives CDR1 MNHNY, CDR2 SVGAGI (reference sequence). The CDR3 is made up of 17 amino acids. CDR3 amino acids: CASSRPGQGTSNQPQHF. CDR3 sequence (DNA): TGTGCCAGCAGCCGACCGGGACAGGGGACGAGCAATCAGCCCCAGCATTTT.

The chain joins TRBV11-3 to TRBJ2-3; 7 bases line up with TRBD1. This CDR3 is 15 amino acids long. From germline, CDR1 is SGHNT and CDR2 YENEEA. V lost 3 bases and J lost 5; bases outside the gene matches: 8. CDR3 DNA: TGTGCCAGCAGCTTCTCCAGGGGGAAGGGAGATACGCAGTATTTT. Encoded protein: CASSFSRGKGDTQYF. The entire variable domain, with the rest obtained from reference TRBV11-3 and TRBJ2-3, is as follows: EAGVVQSPRYKIIEKKQPVAFWCNPISGHNTLYWYLQNLGQGPELLIRYENEEAVDDSQLPKDRFSAERLKGVDSTLKIQPAELGDSAVYLCASSFSRGKGDTQYFGPGTRLTVL.